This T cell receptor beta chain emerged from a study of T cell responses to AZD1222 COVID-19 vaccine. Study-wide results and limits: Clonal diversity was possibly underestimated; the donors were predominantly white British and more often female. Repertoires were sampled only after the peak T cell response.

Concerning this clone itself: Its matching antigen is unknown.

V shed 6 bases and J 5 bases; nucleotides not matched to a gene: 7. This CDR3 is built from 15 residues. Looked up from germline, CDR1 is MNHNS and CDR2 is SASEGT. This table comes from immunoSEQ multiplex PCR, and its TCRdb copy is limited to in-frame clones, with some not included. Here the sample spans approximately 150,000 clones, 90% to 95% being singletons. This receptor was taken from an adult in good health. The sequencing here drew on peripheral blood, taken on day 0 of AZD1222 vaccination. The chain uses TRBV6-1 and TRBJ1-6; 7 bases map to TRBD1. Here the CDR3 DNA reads TGTGCCAGCAGATCCTTGGGACAGAATAATTCACCCCTCCACTTT. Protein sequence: CASRSLGQNNSPLHF.